This is a list of T cell receptor beta chains from one sample in a study of T cell responses to AZD1222 COVID-19 vaccine. Some clones are missing from TCRdb's copy, which holds only in-frame ones; the method was immunoSEQ multiplex PCR. The data hold some 120,000 clones, with roughly nine tenths observed a single time. The sample in question was peripheral blood, obtained on day 0 of AZD1222 vaccination. Source of these receptors: an adult in good health. The CDR3 runs from the conserved cysteine through the conserved F or W. The D gene is left open where the match is weak.

CDR3 length	D gene	V gene	J gene	CDR3 protein	CDR3 DNA
18	-	TRBV25-1	TRBJ2-5	CASSGSGWFQGVQETQYF	TGTGCCAGCAGTGGGAGCGGGTGGTTCCAAGGGGTACAAGAGACCCAGTACTTC
16	TRBD2	TRBV4-2	TRBJ2-7	CASSQVGLATSYEQYF	TGTGCCAGCAGCCAAGTCGGACTAGCGACATCCTACGAGCAGTACTTC
16	TRBD1	TRBV28	TRBJ1-5	CASSRDRGLSFQPQHF	TGTGCCAGCAGCCGGGACAGGGGCCTATCTTTCCAGCCCCAGCATTTT
18	TRBD1	TRBV11-3	TRBJ2-2	CASSLQLMGQGDTGELFF	TGTGCCAGCAGCTTACAGTTGATGGGACAGGGCGACACCGGGGAGCTGTTTTTT
15	TRBD2	TRBV29-1	TRBJ2-1	CSVLGLADFYNEQFF	TGCAGCGTGTTGGGACTAGCGGACTTCTACAATGAGCAGTTCTTC
13	-	TRBV19	TRBJ2-2	CASSIWGAGELFF	TGTGCCAGTAGTATTTGGGGCGCCGGGGAGCTGTTTTTT
19	TRBD2	TRBV27	TRBJ2-7	CASSSLRTSGRASTGEQYF	TGTGCCAGCAGTTCACTTCGGACTAGCGGGAGGGCATCAACGGGCGAGCAGTACTTC
16	-	TRBV24-1	TRBJ1-4	CATSDSRTGYGEKLFF	TGTGCCACCAGTGATTCGAGGACTGGGTATGGGGAAAAACTGTTTTTT
17	-	TRBV7-2	TRBJ1-1	CASSLETGRAPNTEAFF	TGTGCCAGCAGCTTAGAAACAGGGCGGGCTCCCAACACTGAAGCTTTCTTT
14	TRBD1	TRBV6-1	TRBJ2-7	CASSGTGGVGEQYF	TGTGCCAGTTCTGGGACAGGGGGAGTCGGCGAGCAGTACTTC
13	-	TRBV28	TRBJ2-5	CASSRRQGNAMDF	TGTGCCAGCAGTCGGAGGCAGGGGAACGCTATGGACTTC
14	TRBD1	TRBV9	TRBJ2-7	CASSSGQGVTVQYF	TGTGCCAGCAGCTCGGGACAGGGCGTTACCGTGCAGTACTTC
15	TRBD2	TRBV6-2/TRBV6-3	TRBJ2-7	CASSNRGLGHYEQYF	TGTGCCAGCAGTAACCGGGGACTAGGGCACTACGAGCAGTACTTC
14	-	TRBV11-3	TRBJ2-7	CASSRLSEGYEQYF	TGTGCCAGCAGCCGGCTTAGCGAGGGATACGAGCAGTACTTC
16	TRBD2	TRBV28	TRBJ2-1	CASSFSLAGELAEQFF	TGTGCCAGCAGTTTCTCTCTAGCGGGAGAACTAGCTGAGCAGTTCTTC